Shown below are 18 T cell receptor beta chains from a single sample sequenced in a study of blood T cells in healthy people across ages. Sample-barcoded 5' priming and a J-beta primer mix drove a second PCR of 7 to 11 cycles. TCRdb used MiXCR to reprocess the 5' RACE reads, holding one entry per CDR3 protein. The sample includes 760,000 or so distinct CDR3 sequences, 20% to 25% of them seen just once. A further study also used this sample, focusing on T cells of mothers and their children.

Specimen: blood. The origin of the receptors is a boy younger than 18 in good health.

The CDR3 DNA reads as TGTGCCACCAGTGCGCGACTAGCGTCGAGCGAGCAGTTCTTC. It yields the protein CATSARLASSEQFF. The rearrangement uses TRBV24-1 and TRBJ2-1; 8 positions match TRBD2. The CDR3 sequence is 14 residues long. The germline V gene encodes CDR1 KGHDR and CDR2 SFDVKD. V lost 5 bases, J lost 10 bases, and 9 bases stayed unmatched.

The rearrangement joins TRBV14 to TRBJ2-5, with D perhaps being TRBD1 or TRBD2 (5 bases each). The CDR3 consists of 13 residues. Germline lookup yields CDR1 SGHDN and CDR2 FVKESK. Trimming cost V 1 base and J 4 bases, with 7 bases left between them. CDR3 sequence reads: CASSQVGPETQYF. The CDR3 DNA reads TGTGCCAGCAGCCAAGTGGGACCAGAGACCCAGTACTTC.

V is TRBV10-3 and J is TRBJ1-1; D remains ambiguous. V shed 7 bases and J shed 1 base, with 10 bases lying between them. Germline values: CDR1 ENHRY, CDR2 SYGVKD. The CDR3 length is 13 residues. The CDR3 sequence is CAITPGGNTEAFF. Written as DNA, the CDR3 is TGTGCCATCACGCCGGGCGGGAACACTGAAGCTTTCTTT.

The chain employs TRBV4-3 and TRBJ2-3, with 7 nucleotides matching TRBD1. The CDR3 has 15 residues. Germline values: CDR1 LGHNA, CDR2 YSLEER. Trimming took 4 bases from V and 4 from J; bases not matched to a gene: 8. The CDR3 DNA is TGCGCCAGCAGCCCGGGGACAGCTCTATCAGATACGCAGTATTTT. It codes for CASSPGTALSDTQYF.

The chain carries TRBV7-2 and TRBJ2-3; D not certain. V was clipped by 0 bases and J by 0 bases, with 7 bases between them. Germline values: CDR1 SGHTA, CDR2 FQGNSA. The CDR3 has 15 amino acids. The CDR3 loop is CASSLAPISTDTQYF. CDR3 sequence (DNA): TGTGCCAGCAGCTTAGCACCGATTAGCACAGATACGCAGTATTTT. Based on the CDR3 plus reference TRBV7-2 and TRBJ2-3, the full variable domain is GAGVSQSPSNKVTEKGKDVELRCDPISGHTALYWYRQSLGQGLEFLIYFQGNSAPDKSGLPSDRFSAERTGGSVSTLTIQRTQQEDSAVYLCASSLAPISTDTQYFGPGTRLTVL.

This chain uses TRBV29-1 with TRBJ2-1, with TRBD2 matching over 9 bases. J was trimmed by 4 bases and V by 3 bases; bases with no gene match: 13. This CDR3 is 17 amino acids long. Looked up from germline, CDR1 is SQVTM and CDR2 is ANQGSEA. CDR3: CSVEGRLAGVTYNEQFF. The CDR3 DNA is TGCAGCGTTGAGGGGCGATTAGCGGGAGTCACGTACAATGAGCAGTTCTTC.

This clonotype was seen a few times. The V call is TRBV2, the J call TRBJ2-2; TRBD1 matches 10 bases. Germline V gene data show CDR1 as SNHLY and CDR2 as FYNNEI. The V and J ends lost 2 bases and 7 bases, in that order; junction bases with no gene match: 4. This CDR3 has 15 residues. CDR3 sequence (DNA): TGTGCCAGCAGTGAAACGGGACAGGGGATCGGGGAGCTGTTTTTT. As protein: CASSETGQGIGELFF.

This clonotype has just a few counts. The chain recombines TRBV12-3 or TRBV12-4 with TRBJ1-5, with 7 bases lining up with TRBD1. This CDR3 region has 13 residues. Trimming took 4 bases from V and 6 from J; bases not matched to a gene: 3. The CDR3 is CASSSTGAQPQHF. The CDR3 DNA follows: TGTGCCAGCAGTTCTACAGGGGCTCAGCCCCAGCATTTT.

This clonotype was counted between two and nine times. The chain carries TRBV7-9 and TRBJ2-1, with 10 bases identical to TRBD1. TRBJ2-5 explains the end of the DNA better; the J call may be wrong. The CDR3 has 14 amino acids. CDR1 and CDR2 from the germline V gene are SEHNR and FQNEAQ (reference sequence). As DNA, the CDR3 is TGTGCCAGCAGCGGGGGGACAGGGGCCGAGACCCAGTACTTC. This sequence encodes CASSGGTGAETQYF.

The V gene is TRBV20-1, the J gene TRBJ1-1; D is unresolved. The CDR3 runs 14 residues. V lost 6 bases and J 0 bases, leaving 14 bases between the germline ends. From germline, CDR1 is DFQATT and CDR2 SNEGSKA (reference sequence). The CDR3 sequence: CSALIPGMNTEAFF. CDR3 DNA sequence: TGCAGTGCCTTAATACCTGGAATGAACACTGAAGCTTTCTTT.

This chain joins TRBV7-9 and TRBJ2-7, with TRBD1 identical over 9 bases. Germline CDR1 SEHNR, CDR2 FQNEAQ (reference sequence). The CDR3 covers 14 residues. V shed 5 bases and J 6 bases; nucleotides not matched to a gene: 8. The CDR3 reads CASSPWTGATEQYF. As DNA, the CDR3 is TGTGCCAGCAGCCCCTGGACAGGGGCGACCGAGCAGTACTTC.

The chain carries TRBV5-1 and TRBJ1-1; D is ambiguous. Trimming shortened V by 2 bases and J by 1 base, and 9 bases separated the two germline ends. The CDR3 runs 14 residues. CDR1 and CDR2 from the germline V gene are SGHRS and YFSETQ. The CDR3 DNA follows: TGCGCCAGCAGCTTCGGTTTGGGGAACACTGAAGCTTTCTTT. This translates into CASSFGLGNTEAFF.

The chain combines TRBV10-2 with TRBJ2-3, with a possible D match to TRBD1 (6 bases). V gave up 4 bases and J gave up 0 bases, with 11 bases separating them. Germline V lookup: CDR1 WSHSY, CDR2 SAAADI. The length of the CDR3 is 15 residues. DNA of the CDR3: TGCGCCAGCAGTGCCCCGAGGGGGAGCACAGATACGCAGTATTTT. Amino acid sequence: CASSAPRGSTDTQYF.

This clonotype has only a few counts. The V gene is TRBV7-2, the J gene TRBJ2-4, with 9 bases that match TRBD1. This CDR3 comprises 18 residues. Germline-derived CDR1 and CDR2 are SGHTA and FQGNSA. V lost 0 bases and J lost 4; bases outside the gene matches: 10. This CDR3 reads CASSLAGTGLDAKNIQYF. The CDR3 bases are TGTGCCAGCAGCTTAGCTGGGACAGGGTTAGACGCTAAAAACATTCAGTACTTC.

This clonotype was seen only a few times. This rearrangement joins TRBV5-6 to TRBJ2-1, with 8 positions matching TRBD2. The germline V gene encodes CDR1 SGHDT and CDR2 YYEEEE. V lost 1 base and J lost 6; bases outside the gene matches: 9. This CDR3 has 16 residues. Here the CDR3 reads CASSLPGGPFFNEQFF. DNA of the CDR3: TGTGCCAGCAGCTTGCCGGGAGGGCCATTTTTCAATGAGCAGTTCTTC.

V usage is TRBV20-1 and J usage is TRBJ1-1, with TRBD1 matching over 8 bases. The CDR3 consists of 12 residues. Germline CDR1 DFQATT, CDR2 SNEGSKA (reference sequence). The V gene end was trimmed by 7 bases and the J gene end by 3 bases; junction bases not matched to a gene: 4. CDR3 sequence: CSGDRGYTEAFF. The CDR3 region has the DNA TGCAGTGGCGACAGGGGCTACACTGAAGCTTTCTTT.

V usage is TRBV10-3 and J usage is TRBJ1-4; 7 nucleotides align to TRBD1. Trimming removed 6 bases from V and 5 bases from J; junction bases left unmatched: 3. The CDR3 spans 13 residues. Germline assignment: CDR1 ENHRY and CDR2 SYGVKD. CDR3 region: CAISGTENEKLFF. The CDR3 region has the DNA TGTGCCATCAGCGGGACAGAGAATGAAAAACTGTTTTTT.

This chain joins TRBV9 and TRBJ2-5; 12 bases match TRBD2. Germline assignment: CDR1 SGDLS and CDR2 YYNGEE. V gave up 3 bases and J gave up 5 bases; unmatched junction bases: 5. This CDR3 comprises 15 residues. CDR3 sequence (DNA): TGTGCCAGCAGCGCTAGCGGGGGGGAGACGGAGACCCAGTACTTC. Amino acid sequence: CASSASGGETETQYF.